This TCR beta chain was documented in a study of blood T cell repertoires in COVID-19. This table comes from immunoSEQ multiplex PCR, and its TCRdb copy is limited to in-frame clones, with some not included. The sample has some 110,000 clones, more than 80% seen once. Between the trimmed V and J ends, which lost 3 bases and 5 bases, there was a span of 13 bases. The CDR3 is 14 residues long. Germline V gene data show CDR1 as MDHEN and CDR2 as SYDVKM. Material for sequencing was peripheral blood. V usage is TRBV28 and J usage is TRBJ1-2; D might be TRBD1 (6 bases). This receptor was obtained from a woman older than 75 with COVID-19, enrolled during active disease. The CDR3 bases are TGTGCCAGCAGTTTGGGGGCCCTCGGGTATGGCTACACCTTC. It is translated as CASSLGALGYGYTF.